This T cell receptor beta chain was identified during a study of blood T cells in healthy people across ages. With a J-beta primer mix and a sample-barcoded 5' primer, a second PCR ran roughly 6 to 12 cycles. A single record per CDR3 protein comes from TCRdb applying MiXCR to the 5' RACE reads. The table lists about 640,000 distinct CDR3 sequences, around 54% of them singletons, with over 30% in the top ten. V lost 0 bases and J 0 bases, leaving 12 bases between the germline ends. This CDR3 is built from 17 residues. The germline CDR1 and CDR2 sequences are SGDLS and YYNGEE. There are a few counts of this clonotype.

This TCR was recovered from a man in his sixties in good health. This chain joins TRBV9 and TRBJ1-4, with a weak D call TRBD1 (5 bases). Material: blood. The CDR3: CASSVGGGNPTNEKLFF. The CDR3 DNA reads TGTGCCAGCAGCGTAGGTGGGGGAAACCCAACTAATGAAAAACTGTTTTTT.